This T cell receptor (beta chain) was observed in a study of blood T cell repertoires in COVID-19. Study overall: Sites across the United States, Italy and Spain contributed samples from acute and convalescent COVID-19. In each case, the material was cDNA or gDNA derived from T cells, B-cell-depleted T cells, or PBMCs.

V lost 3 bases and J 1 base, leaving 9 bases between the germline ends. Germline-derived CDR1 and CDR2 are SGHRS and YFSETQ. The CDR3 runs to 14 residues. In the authors' methods: Scientists estimated how many nucleated cells there were by amplifying reference gene primers. TCRdb's table, derived via immunoSEQ multiplex PCR, lists solely in-frame clones and lacks some. The V and J calls and clone size come from that table; D and trimming were worked out from the DNA. The table has about 180,000 clones, roughly 88% seen once; the top ten hold roughly 4%. The TCR originated in a woman aged 30 to 39 with acute or convalescent COVID-19. Sequencing was done on a sample of peripheral blood. The rearrangement links TRBV5-1 to TRBJ2-3, with TRBD2 as a possible D gene (5 bases). CDR3 residues: CASSSFGGTDTQYF. The CDR3 DNA sequence: TGCGCCAGCAGCTCCTTCGGGGGCACAGATACGCAGTATTTT. Using reference TRBV5-1 and TRBJ2-3 for the parts outside the CDR3, the full variable domain is KAGVTQTPRYLIKTRGQQVTLSCSPISGHRSVSWYQQTPGQGLQFLFEYFSETQRNKGNFPGRFSGRQFSNSRSEMNVSTLELGDSALYLCASSSFGGTDTQYFGPGTRLTVL.